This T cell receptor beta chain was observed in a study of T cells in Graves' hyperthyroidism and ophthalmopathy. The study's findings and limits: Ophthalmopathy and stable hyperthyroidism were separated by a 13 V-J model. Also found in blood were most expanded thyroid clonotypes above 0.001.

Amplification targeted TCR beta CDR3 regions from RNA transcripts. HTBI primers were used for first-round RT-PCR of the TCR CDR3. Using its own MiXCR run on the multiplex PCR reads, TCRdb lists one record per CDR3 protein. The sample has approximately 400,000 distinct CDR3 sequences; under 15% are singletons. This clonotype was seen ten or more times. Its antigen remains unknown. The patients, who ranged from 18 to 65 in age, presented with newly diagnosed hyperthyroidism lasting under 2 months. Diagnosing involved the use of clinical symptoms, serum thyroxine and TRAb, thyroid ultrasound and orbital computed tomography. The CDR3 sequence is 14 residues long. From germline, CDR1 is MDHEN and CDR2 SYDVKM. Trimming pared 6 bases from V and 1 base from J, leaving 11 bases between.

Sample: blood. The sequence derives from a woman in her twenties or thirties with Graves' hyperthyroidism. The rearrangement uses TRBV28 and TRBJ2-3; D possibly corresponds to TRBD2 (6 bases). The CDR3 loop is CASSLGGGTDTQYF. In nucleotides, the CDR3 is TGTGCCAGCAGCCTGGGGGGTGGCACAGATACGCAGTATTTT.